These 27 T cell receptor beta chains were sequenced from one sample in a study of cytomegalovirus exposure and HLA in healthy donors. The primer mix had 60 Vbeta and 13 Jbeta primers. Some clones are missing from TCRdb's copy, which holds only in-frame ones; the method was immunoSEQ multiplex PCR. This table holds 150,000 or so clones. Sequences were obtained from PBMCs. Source of these receptors: a woman aged 18-29 years in good health and CMV-seronegative.

The chain uses TRBV10-2 and TRBJ2-6, with a weak D call TRBD1 (6 bases). Germline V lookup: CDR1 WSHSY, CDR2 SAAADI. Trimming stripped 4 bases from V and 0 bases from J, with 16 bases between. This CDR3 is 18 amino acids long. CDR3 in amino acids: CASSGSVQGSSGANVLTF. The CDR3 DNA reads TGCGCCAGCAGTGGGTCGGTTCAGGGGAGCTCTGGGGCCAACGTCCTGACTTTC.

The J gene is TRBJ2-1, the V gene TRBV7-9; TRBD2 aligns across 14 bases. V dropped 5 bases and J dropped 7; count of bases not matched to a gene: 7. This CDR3 is 16 amino acids long. Germline V gives CDR1 SEHNR, CDR2 FQNEAQ (reference sequence). The CDR3 is CASSNRGLAGENEQFF. CDR3 bases: TGTGCCAGCAGCAATCGGGGACTAGCGGGAGAGAATGAGCAGTTCTTC.

The chain employs TRBV21-1 and TRBJ2-7; TRBD2, the D gene given by the table, was not confirmed from the DNA. TRBV21-1 is labeled a pseudogene. This CDR3 spans 19 amino acids. The CDR3 DNA follows: TGTGCCAGCAGCAAAGGATCTAGCGGGATCTTTAAACTTCCCTACGAGCAGTACGTC. Encoded protein: CASSKGSSGIFKLPYEQYV.

This sequence joins TRBV7-2 and TRBJ1-5, with 8 nucleotides matching TRBD1. This CDR3 comprises 17 residues. Germline CDR1 SGHTA, CDR2 FQGNSA. The V and J ends lost 5 bases and 0 bases, in that order; junction bases with no gene match: 9. The CDR3 region is CASSPWGTGDSNQPQHF. DNA for the CDR3: TGTGCCAGCAGCCCATGGGGGACAGGCGATAGCAATCAGCCCCAGCATTTT.

V usage is TRBV5-4 and J usage is TRBJ2-1, with 7 positions matching TRBD2. The CDR3 length is 17 residues. Per germline, CDR1 SGHNT and CDR2 YYREEE (reference sequence). V gave up 2 bases and J gave up 0 bases; unmatched junction bases: 8. CDR3 coding DNA: TGTGCCAGCAGCTTCCGGGACTACTGGAGCTCCTACAATGAGCAGTTCTTC. The encoded protein is CASSFRDYWSSYNEQFF.

The V call is TRBV12-5, the J call TRBJ2-7; TRBD2 aligns across 7 bases. The V segment lost 0 bases and the J segment 4 bases; nucleotides outside the gene matches: 6. CDR3 length equals 15 residues. Germline values: CDR1 LGHNT, CDR2 FRNRAP. The CDR3 nucleotides read TGTGCTAGTGGTTTGGTATGGGGCGGGAGTTACGAGCAGTACGTC. This translates into CASGLVWGGSYEQYV.

This CDR3 is CASSLGPEGYGYTF. CDR3 DNA: TGTGCCAGCAGTTTAGGTCCCGAGGGCTATGGCTACACCTTC. The chain recombines TRBV27 with TRBJ1-2; D is ambiguous. The germline V gene encodes CDR1 MNHEY and CDR2 SMNVEV (reference sequence). Trimming took 2 bases from V and 4 from J, leaving 11 bases between them. The CDR3 is made up of 14 amino acids.

The chain carries TRBV2 and TRBJ2-5; 10 bases line up with TRBD2. Per germline, CDR1 SNHLY and CDR2 FYNNEI. V lost 6 bases, J lost 5 bases, and 9 bases stayed unmatched. The CDR3 contains 15 residues. In DNA, the CDR3 is TGTGCCAGCAGAAGACTAGCGGGTGTTTCGGAGACCCAGTACTTC. This gives the protein CASRRLAGVSETQYF.

This chain uses TRBV30 with TRBJ1-2, with TRBD1 matching 7 bases. CDR3 length: 14 residues. V dropped 5 bases and J dropped 6; count of bases not matched to a gene: 12. Germline V gene lookup returns CDR1 GTSNPN and CDR2 SVGIG (reference sequence). Here the CDR3 DNA reads TGTGCCTGGGACCGACAGGGAATCTCCGATGGCTACACCTTC. Translating gives CAWDRQGISDGYTF.

The V gene is TRBV11-2, the J gene TRBJ2-7, with 9 positions matching TRBD2. V lost 1 base to trimming and J lost 4 bases; unmatched junction nucleotides: 8. Germline V gene sequence: CDR1 SGHAT, CDR2 FQNNGV. The CDR3 runs 16 residues. CDR3 loop: CASSLGLAESGYEQYV. The CDR3 region has the DNA TGTGCCAGCAGCTTAGGACTAGCGGAAAGTGGATACGAGCAGTACGTC.

The chain has TRBV18 and TRBJ2-2; 7 bases are a match to TRBD1. From germline, CDR1 is KGHSH and CDR2 LQKENI. This CDR3 contains 15 residues. V gave up 4 bases and J gave up 5 bases; unmatched junction bases: 7. In DNA form, the CDR3 reads TGTGCCAGCTCACAAATTGGGGGACAGACCGGGGAGCTGTTTTTT. It encodes CASSQIGGQTGELFF.

This chain connects TRBV4-1 to TRBJ2-7; TRBD2 is a possible D gene (5 bases). The CDR3 totals 15 residues. Germline V gene data show CDR1 as MGHRA and CDR2 as YSYEKL. V lost 2 bases and J lost 5, with 16 bases in between. CDR3 sequence (DNA): TGCGCCAGCAGCCAAAAGAGGGCGGAGGACCACGAGCAGTACTTC. It encodes CASSQKRAEDHEQYF.

The CDR3 spells CASSNRTGVGNQPQHF. CDR3 coding DNA: TGTGCCAGCAGCAACCGTACAGGGGTCGGCAATCAGCCCCAGCATTTT. The chain recombines TRBV7-8 with TRBJ1-5, with 7 positions matching TRBD1. The ends lost 5 bases at V and 2 bases at J; junction bases unmatched: 9. Germline lookup yields CDR1 SGHVS and CDR2 FQNEAQ. This CDR3 has 16 amino acids.

The V gene is TRBV28, the J gene TRBJ1-1, with 9 nucleotides matching TRBD1. The length of the CDR3 is 14 residues. The V and J ends lost 6 bases and 7 bases, in that order; junction bases with no gene match: 9. Germline V gives CDR1 MDHEN, CDR2 SYDVKM. The CDR3 is CASSPTGGIGEAFF. CDR3 bases: TGTGCCAGCAGCCCAACAGGGGGCATCGGTGAAGCTTTCTTT.

The CDR3, as DNA: TGTGCCAGCAGCGTAAGTTGGACGGCGGGAGGAAACGAGCAGTACTTC. Protein: CASSVSWTAGGNEQYF. J is TRBJ2-7 and V is TRBV9; TRBD2 matches at 8 bases. The CDR3 loop spans 16 amino acids. V shed 1 base and J 5 bases; nucleotides not matched to a gene: 11. Germline lookup yields CDR1 SGDLS and CDR2 YYNGEE.

The V call is TRBV14, the J call TRBJ2-1, with TRBD2 matching 8 bases. The germline V gene encodes CDR1 SGHDN and CDR2 FVKESK. The trim removed 0 bases at V and 6 bases at J, leaving 13 bases unmatched. The CDR3 spans 18 residues. Here the CDR3 reads CASSQDSPGGPMGNEQFF. The CDR3 nucleotides are TGTGCCAGCAGCCAAGATTCGCCGGGAGGGCCTATGGGCAATGAGCAGTTCTTC.

The V gene is TRBV4-2, the J gene TRBJ1-4, with 11 bases identical to TRBD1. In germline, CDR1 is LGHNA, CDR2 YNFKEQ. V was pared by 0 bases and J by 7 bases, with 7 bases of the junction left unmatched. The length of the CDR3 is 17 residues. CDR3 amino acids: CASSQEGTGTGGEKLFF. The CDR3 bases are TGTGCCAGCAGCCAAGAGGGAACCGGGACAGGGGGTGAAAAACTGTTTTTT.

The V call is TRBV28, the J call TRBJ1-3, with a tentative D call TRBD1 (5 bases). Trimming took off 10 bases at V and 1 base at J, with 17 bases between the two ends. Per the germline V gene, CDR1 is MDHEN and CDR2 is SYDVKM. The CDR3 contains 15 residues. As DNA, the CDR3 is TGTGCCACCGGACTTAGCGGGACGTCTGGAAACACCATATATTTT. It codes for CATGLSGTSGNTIYF.

The genes are TRBV7-6 and TRBJ1-4; D is uncertain. This CDR3 region has 15 residues. CDR1 and CDR2 (germline): SGHVS, FNYEAQ. Trimming removed 2 bases at V and 4 bases at J, with 11 bases between. Here the CDR3 reads CASSLSRAVNEKLFF. The CDR3 DNA sequence: TGTGCCAGCAGCTTATCGCGGGCGGTTAATGAAAAACTGTTTTTT. Full variable domain (missing parts from reference TRBV7-6 and TRBJ1-4): GAGVSQSPRYKVTKRGQDVALRCDPISGHVSLYWYRQALGQGPEFLTYFNYEAQQDKSGLPNDRFSAERPEGSISTLTIQRTEQRDSAMYRCASSLSRAVNEKLFFGSGTQLSVL.

This rearrangement joins TRBV6-1 to TRBJ1-1, with 7 bases matching TRBD1. Germline V gives CDR1 MNHNS, CDR2 SASEGT. The CDR3 consists of 14 residues. The V segment lost 7 bases and the J segment 0 bases; nucleotides outside the gene matches: 5. CDR3 DNA: TGTGCCAGCACGGGGACAGACTTGAACACTGAAGCTTTCTTT. Its translation is CASTGTDLNTEAFF.

The CDR3 protein is CASSRTGSLYEQFF. The DNA of the CDR3 is TGCGCCAGCAGCCGGACAGGGTCACTCTATGAGCAGTTCTTC. The V gene is TRBV5-1, the J gene TRBJ2-1; TRBD1 agrees at 8 bases. The CDR3 is 14 amino acids. The ends lost 4 bases at V and 8 bases at J; junction bases unmatched: 8. Germline lookup yields CDR1 SGHRS and CDR2 YFSETQ.

This sequence joins TRBV11-3 and TRBJ2-3; 8 positions match TRBD2. The ends lost 7 bases at V and 6 bases at J; junction bases unmatched: 12. Germline V CDR1 and CDR2: SGHNT, YENEEA. This CDR3 has 15 residues. The CDR3 here is CASTPHRSGEDTQYF. The CDR3 DNA follows: TGTGCCAGCACACCTCACCGTAGCGGGGAGGATACGCAGTATTTT.

The CDR3 loop is CASSLLRGRDTEAFF. The CDR3 nucleotides read TGTGCCAGTAGCCTTTTAAGGGGGCGGGATACTGAAGCTTTCTTT. This chain connects TRBV19 to TRBJ1-1; 7 nucleotides line up with TRBD1. CDR1 is LNHDA and CDR2 is SQIVND in the germline V gene (reference sequence). This CDR3 has 15 residues. V was pared by 6 bases and J by 5 bases, with 12 bases of the junction left unmatched.

This chain joins TRBV6-5 and TRBJ1-1; D call uncertain. The ends were cut back, 7 bases at V and 0 bases at J, with 9 bases in the middle. Germline CDR1 reads MNHEY; CDR2 reads SVGAGI. The CDR3 extends over 13 amino acids. Written as DNA, the CDR3 is TGTGCCAGCAAAAAACAAATGAACACTGAAGCTTTCTTT. Translated, it gives CASKKQMNTEAFF.

The chain combines TRBV19 with TRBJ2-1; the D gene is possibly TRBD1 (5 bases). Germline assignment: CDR1 LNHDA and CDR2 SQIVND (reference sequence). This CDR3 spans 13 amino acids. Trimming cost V 3 bases and J 5 bases, with 8 bases left between them. The CDR3 DNA follows: TGTGCCAGTAGTATGGGGCGAAACAATGAGCAGTTCTTC. It codes for CASSMGRNNEQFF.

V and J are TRBV6-4 and TRBJ1-1, with D perhaps matching TRBD1 (5 bases). From germline, CDR1 is MRHNA and CDR2 SNTAGT. Trimming removed 6 bases at V and 3 bases at J, with 14 bases between. The CDR3 spans 14 residues. CDR3 sequence (DNA): TGTGCCAGCAGCCTTTGGGGGGGGGACACTGAAGCTTTCTTT. Translation: CASSLWGGDTEAFF.

The rearrangement joins TRBV19 to TRBJ2-5, with 9 bases matching TRBD1. V was clipped by 0 bases and J by 7 bases; unmatched bases: 3. The CDR3 has 14 residues. From germline, CDR1 is LNHDA and CDR2 SQIVND (reference sequence). The CDR3: CASSIDRTGVTQYF. In DNA, the CDR3 is TGTGCCAGTAGTATAGATCGGACAGGGGTGACCCAGTACTTC.